This paragraph reports one T cell receptor beta chain. Its binding antigen is unknown. Base qualities are not at hand, and no much larger clone is one base apart. Sequences SGHTA (CDR1) and FQGNSA (CDR2) are obtained from the germline V gene. V is trimmed back by 4 bases and J by 3 bases, and the junction contains 3 bases that no gene match accounts for. The CDR3, cysteine through phenylalanine, is 14 amino acids long. Here the CDR3 DNA is all that survives: 42 bases in frame from base 1. These data come from a study of cytomegalovirus exposure and HLA in healthy donors (dated by TCRdb to about 2017). For context, the study as a whole: An earlier analysis of roughly 500 of the donors reported about 250 Gb of sequence data and more than 90 million unique TCR beta sequences from 190 million or so T cells. In an earlier analysis of more than 550 of the donors, high-throughput TCR beta sequencing was used to judge whether each TCR beta V gene segment behaved as functional or pseudogenic. High-throughput TCR immunosequencing, statistical association of individual TCRs with disease status, and machine learning were combined to predict cytomegalovirus infection status. To study patterns of TCR occurrence, a later analysis re-analyzed previously published TCR beta repertoires from 666 donors and added high-resolution HLA genotyping. Along with the approximately 700-subject first cohort, a separate validation cohort of over a hundred different subjects was used. Because of strong linkage in the cohort, roughly 5 DR-DQ haplotypes were treated as single units for association and clustering. HLA typing included class I and class II loci at four-digit resolution. A later genetic analysis used genome-wide SNP genotypes for about 55% of the 666 donors, treating that subset as a discovery cohort. Using immunosequencing, the study profiled T cell repertoires from fewer than 700 subjects and related those repertoires to cytomegalovirus serostatus. In the later analysis, no new phenotypic data were used to find candidate immune exposures; instead, reliance was placed on TCR beta sequences and their occurrence across donors. All discovery cohort repertoires had been generated on a single sequencing platform. The genetic ancestry cluster associated with self-reported Caucasian donors included about four fifths of the approximately 410 genotyped donors. About 280 gigabases of sequencing data and around 88 million unique TCR sequences made up an early release that covered under 750 HLA-typed donors. The study was designed to test whether signatures of past pathogen exposure could be identified by cataloging public T cell receptors. Typing coverage differed by locus: A, B, C, DRB1 and DQB1 were typed in about 629-630 donors, DQA1 in 522, DPA1 in around 580, and DPB1 in roughly 450. Among around 400 genotyped donors of the cohort, an average of about 220,000 unique TCR beta nucleotide sequences was sequenced per donor, of which about 18% were non-productive. Donor age, sex, ethnicity and CMV serostatus were collected together with the repertoire data.

Library preparation was by the immunoSEQ multiplex PCR assay. The multiplex PCR relied on a mix of 60 forward primers for TCR Vbeta segments and 13 reverse primers for TCR Jbeta segments. Amplification of the CDR3 region of rearranged TCR beta genes was performed with a multiplex PCR assay on genomic DNA. The amplified TCR beta libraries were sequenced on the Illumina HiSeq System as 87-base-pair reads. The authors' analysis ran thus. A later analysis tallied about 77 million unique TCR beta chains across the 666 repertoires, and some 12 million of those chains were shared by two or more donors. Raw reads were error-corrected and collapsed into unique sequences by a nearest-neighbor algorithm in which closely related sequences were merged to remove PCR and sequencing errors. To assign V, D and J gene segments, CDR3 sequences were aligned to IMGT reference sequences. For a sequence to be retained, a match of at least six nucleotides was required to both a V gene segment and a J gene segment. A rearrangement counted as productive if the CDR3 had no stop codons and remained in frame with V and J, and every other rearrangement counted as non-productive. CDR3 was defined according to IMGT convention as the region running from the second conserved V-encoded cysteine to the conserved J-encoded phenylalanine. The earlier analysis of approximately 590 of the donors excluded any sequence lacking an unambiguous match to a single V gene segment. An earlier analysis of several hundred of the donors called V segments functional above 56.7% productive rearrangements and segregating when the between-donor standard deviation exceeded 5%. A statistical classification framework was built for diagnosing cytomegalovirus status from the catalog of TCR beta chain sequences. In a later analysis, V and J genes were assigned by comparing TCR nucleotide sequences against IMGT/GENE-DB human TR gene sequences. In a later analysis, CDR3 sequences and most-parsimonious VDJ recombination scenarios were assigned using the TCRdist pipeline. In a later analysis, each TCR beta chain was defined by its CDR3 amino acid sequence together with its V-gene family, and reads lacking a unique V-gene family were excluded. A later analysis removed over 500 highly shared, low-generation-probability nucleotide sequences to deal with suspected cross-contamination and a sequencing artifact. A later analysis calculated a clonal expansion index for each public chain from normalized within-repertoire ranks of inferred template counts. A later analysis computed generation probabilities with a VDJ recombination model fitted to out-of-frame rearrangements, and checked the results against IGoR. In a later analysis, hypergeometric tests were used to score TCR-TCR, TCR-HLA and TCR-CMV co-occurrence, with a repertoire-size bias correction applied to TCR pairs. In a later analysis, false discovery rates were estimated by permuting HLA or CMV assignments 20 times. A later analysis grouped co-occurring TCRs with DBSCAN, adding TCRdist sequence similarity when clustering within HLA-allele-positive subsets. Repertoires with fewer than 30,000 or more than 120,000 public chains, plus five repertoires with anomalous nucleotide sharing, were excluded from co-occurrence clustering. TCRdb provides this immuneACCESS table in a form limited to in-frame rearrangements. Some clones are lacking; in checked studies, under half of them reflect an unresolved V gene, and why the rest are absent is not known. V, J and clone size are taken as reported in that table, and D and trimming were inferred from the DNA itself. For this sample there are roughly 96,000 clones; around 74% appear just once. Around 3.2% of the sample is held by the ten biggest clonotypes.

In total, approximately 700 healthy bone marrow donors made up the cohort. At the time of sampling, every cohort member was nominally healthy, though immune exposures that went unrecorded were likely present. The donor was CMV seropositive and was included in the group of 250 to 300 seropositive cohort members. Every donor gave a peripheral blood sample, and the peripheral blood mononuclear cells from that sample were used for TCR beta sequencing. The Qiagen DNeasy Blood Extraction Kit was used to extract genomic DNA from the blood cell samples. What the research found in general, with its limitations: Some IMGT-functional V segments, including TRBV6-2 and TRBV6-3, could not be told apart with the 87-base-pair reads, so those segments were excluded. A further reported finding was that TCR beta sequences accurately predicted the HLA-A and HLA-B alleles for most subjects in the first cohort. CMV serostatus was the only immune exposure information available for the cohort. An earlier analysis of approximately 600 of the donors showed that most TCR beta V segments appeared in productive rearrangements either about 90% or about 30% of the time, which broadly matched IMGT annotations. In a later analysis, most CMV-associated TCR beta chains were found to appear HLA-restricted, with HLA associations seemingly driven largely by CMV exposure. Correlated functional status among segregating V segments might be attributable to linkage disequilibrium, but an unknown experimental factor could not be ruled out. Compared with the 666-donor mean, donors in an Asian-associated ancestry cluster had fewer N-insertions in productive TCRs, according to a later genetic analysis. A later analysis found that TCR association rates varied across HLA loci, with DRB1 alleles showing the most associated TCRs and HLA-C alleles the fewest. A total of roughly 160 TCR beta chains were listed by the study as associated with cytomegalovirus. In both the original and validation cohorts, the classifier was reported to diagnose cytomegalovirus status with high specificity and sensitivity. Only TCR beta chains were sequenced in this cohort, and the absence of alpha or paired-chain data limited detectable features. When HLA alleles, especially DR and DQ, strongly co-occurred, TCR associations were difficult to assign to individual alleles. The presence/absence analyses assumed that sequencing depth was roughly uniform across donors, and that assumption may not be true. Across donors, most TCR sequences were observed very rarely, whereas some public TCRs were present in many individuals. Because some donors lacked HLA typing at each locus, the association tests relied only on the typed subset. A group of highly shared sequence variants was considered likely to be a technical artifact of the sequencing pipeline. In a later analysis, about 16,000 TCR beta sequences were associated with specific HLA alleles at a false discovery rate of 0.05. Several of the top co-occurrence clusters appeared to be linked to parvovirus B19, influenza, CMV and Epstein-Barr virus, according to a later analysis. A later analysis found that HLA-associated TCR beta chains were more clonally expanded and had lower generation probabilities than equally common non-associated chains. A later genetic analysis associated a missense DCLRE1C variant with V-gene and J-gene trimming of TCR beta chains, and an independent cohort replicated the association. A few of the identified cytomegalovirus-associated TCR beta chains were confirmed in vitro to be specific for cytomegalovirus antigens. The authors suggested that the approach could potentially be extended to other disease states and immunological phenotypes. Because counts were too low, about 17 rarely observed V segments, including chromosome 9 orphons, were excluded from the earlier analysis of around 640 of the donors.

The chain was built from TRBV7-2 and TRBJ2-7; 10 central bases correspond to TRBD1. The specimen was PBMCs. The sequence came from a female donor in good health and CMV-seropositive. In nucleotide form, the sequence is TGTGCCAGCAGCTCGGACAGGGGGGTCTACGAGCAGTACTTC. Its protein product is CASSSDRGVYEQYF.